The rows below give T cell receptor beta chains drawn from one sample of a study of radiation and T cells in renal cell carcinoma. Profiling relied on immunoSEQ multiplex PCR, and the TCRdb table lists in-frame clones only, not all of them. The sample holds 100,000 to 150,000 clones, around 80% seen once. The material sequenced was blood, taken from a patient whose treatment included radiotherapy and nephrectomy. These receptors were collected from a man aged 50 to 60 with renal cell carcinoma. CDR3s include the opening cysteine and the closing phenylalanine or tryptophan. Each record gives: clone size, D gene, J gene, V gene, CDR3 DNA, CDR3 protein. The D gene is left open where the match is weak. The size of a clone is reported for some rows only, either as once, few or many, or as a class for expanded clones.

>NA|NA|TRBJ1-2|TRBV7-2
TGTGCCAGCGAGCGGGGCTACACCTTC
CASERGYTF
>NA|TRBD1|TRBJ1-1|TRBV18
TGTGCCAGCTCACTTTCCGGGACAGTGAACACTGAAGCTTTCTTT
CASSLSGTVNTEAFF
>NA|NA|TRBJ2-7|TRBV18
TGTGCCAGCTCAGGGCCAGGAGGCGCACAAGGCGAGCAGTACTTC
CASSGPGGAQGEQYF
>NA|NA|TRBJ2-7|TRBV10-3
TGTGCCACCAAGGACTGGTCCCTCATCGAGCAGTACTTC
CATKDWSLIEQYF
>NA|NA|TRBJ1-5|TRBV4-3
TGCGCCAGCAGCCAAGATAATGGCTTTGCGGCGCCCCAGCATTTT
CASSQDNGFAAPQHF
>NA|NA|TRBJ2-5|TRBV27
TGTGCCAGCAGTCCAACCCCTGCCCTCCAAGAGACCCAGTACTTC
CASSPTPALQETQYF
>NA|NA|TRBJ2-7|TRBV6-6
TGTGCCAGCAGGCAAGGGTGGAACGAGCAGTACTTC
CASRQGWNEQYF
>NA|NA|TRBJ1-2|TRBV25-1
TGTGCCAGCAGTGAAGTTCGCCTCCATTGGGGTCTTACCCGTTTC
CASSEVRLHWGLTRF
>NA|TRBD1|TRBJ1-5|TRBV5-1
TGCGCCAGCAGCTTAACAGGGGAACCCAATCAGCCCCAGCATTTT
CASSLTGEPNQPQHF
>NA|NA|TRBJ1-3|TRBV27
TGTGCCAGCAGTCCTGAACAGGGCTCTGGAAACACCATATATTTT
CASSPEQGSGNTIYF
>NA|NA|TRBJ2-2|TRBV6-5
TGTGCCAGCAACCGAGAGCCCTCGAACACCGGGGAGCTGTTTTTT
CASNREPSNTGELFF
>NA|TRBD2|TRBJ2-1|TRBV5-1
TGCGCCAGCAGTACGGGGCTAGCGGGAGTAGGTGAGCAGTTCTTC
CASSTGLAGVGEQFF
>NA|NA|TRBJ2-7|TRBV27
TGTGCCAGCAGTTTTGCGGTCGGACAATACCAGGAGCAGTACTTC
CASSFAVGQYQEQYF
>NA|NA|TRBJ2-1|TRBV2
TGTGCCACCGCGCAGGGAACGAGCTCCTACAATGAGCAGTTCTTC
CATAQGTSSYNEQFF
>few|NA|TRBJ1-6|TRBV10-3
TGTGCCATCAGAAATGAAGCCGATACACCCCTCCACTTT
CAIRNEADTPLHF
>NA|NA|TRBJ1-2|TRBV10-3
TGTGCCATCAGCAGGGAGACGAACTATGGCTACACCTTC
CAISRETNYGYTF
>once|NA|TRBJ1-3|TRBV30
TGTGCCTGGAGCACGGGGGCGCAGGGAAACACCATATATTTT
CAWSTGAQGNTIYF
>NA|TRBD2|TRBJ2-3|TRBV2
TGTGCCAGCAGTGTAACGGGAGGGCCTTGGGCAGATACGCAGTATTTT
CASSVTGGPWADTQYF
>many|NA|TRBJ1-5|TRBV28
TGTGCCAGCAGTCCAGCGACAGCTCAGCCCCAGCATTTT
CASSPATAQPQHF
>NA|NA|TRBJ2-3|TRBV21-1
TGTGCCAGCAGCACTGGGGTCTTTCCTAGCGGGAGGGCATTGGATACGCAGTATTTT
CASSTGVFPSGRALDTQYF
>NA|NA|TRBJ1-6|TRBV25-1
TGTGCCAGCAGACAGGACAGCCCTACTTGGAATTCACCCCTCCACTTT
CASRQDSPTWNSPLHF
>NA|NA|TRBJ2-7|TRBV5-1
TGCGCCAGCAGCAAGTGGGACTGGGCTGGAACCACGGGCCACGAGCAGTACTTC
CASSKWDWAGTTGHEQYF
>NA|NA|TRBJ2-2|TRBV5-1
TGCGCCAGCAGCTTGGCCGTCACCGGGGAGCTGTTTTTT
CASSLAVTGELFF
>once|NA|TRBJ2-1|TRBV2
TGTGCCAGCAGTGAAGCGCACGGTAATGAGCAGTTCTTC
CASSEAHGNEQFF
>NA|NA|TRBJ2-5|TRBV6-1
TGTGCCAGCAGTGAAATGGACGGGGTGGAGACCCAGTACTTC
CASSEMDGVETQYF
>NA|NA|TRBJ1-1|TRBV9
TGTGCCAGCAGCAAAGGTTCCCGGGGTTACACTGAAGCTTTCTTT
CASSKGSRGYTEAFF
>few|TRBD1|TRBJ2-1|TRBV2
TGTGCCAGCATTAACGGACAGGGGGCTAGAAATGAGCAGTTCTTC
CASINGQGARNEQFF
>NA|TRBD2|TRBJ2-2|TRBV7-2
TGTGCCAGCAGCTTACCTGGGACTAGTACCGGGGAGCTGTTTTTT
CASSLPGTSTGELFF
>NA|TRBD1|TRBJ2-3|TRBV2
TGTGCCAGCAGTGAAAGGGGGCAAGCGGATACGCAGTATTTT
CASSERGQADTQYF